A single sample is the source of the 13 T cell receptor beta chains below, sequenced in a study of brain T cells in children with intractable seizures. The time point was: blood from clinic visit 5 months post-surgery; TSC patient then seizure free. TCRdb's table, derived via immunoSEQ multiplex PCR, lists solely in-frame clones and lacks some. Here the sample spans 340,000 or so clones, over 90% being singletons. Sequenced material: peripheral blood, taken less than 6 months after surgery. The receptors originated from a boy under three years old with tuberous sclerosis and intractable seizures.

This chain connects TRBV7-9 to TRBJ2-1; TRBD1 aligns across 8 bases. The germline CDR1 and CDR2 sequences are SEHNR and FQNEAQ (reference sequence). The CDR3 has 15 residues. V gave up 3 bases and J gave up 3 bases; unmatched junction bases: 4. Written as DNA, the CDR3 is TGTGCCAGCAGCTTGGGGGACAGGAACTACAATGAGCAGTTCTTC. It specifies CASSLGDRNYNEQFF.

The rearrangement joins TRBV9 to TRBJ2-1, with a weak D call TRBD2 (5 bases). Per the germline V gene, CDR1 is SGDLS and CDR2 is YYNGEE. This CDR3 has 14 residues. V gave up 0 bases and J gave up 4 bases, with 8 bases separating them. The CDR3: CASSVGGEYNEQFF. CDR3 sequence (DNA): TGTGCCAGCAGCGTAGGGGGAGAATACAATGAGCAGTTCTTC.

The chain combines TRBV7-8 with TRBJ2-4; no definite D call. The germline V gene encodes CDR1 SGHVS and CDR2 FQNEAQ. Trimming stripped 1 base from V and 0 bases from J, with 16 bases between. CDR3 size: 18 residues. DNA for the CDR3: TGTGCCAGCAGCTTAGAACCCGACACACCGATAGCCAAAAACATTCAGTACTTC. This encodes CASSLEPDTPIAKNIQYF.

The CDR3 spells CAWNSDRQGAEAFF. CDR3 nucleotide sequence: TGTGCCTGGAATAGCGACCGACAGGGCGCTGAAGCTTTCTTT. J is TRBJ1-1 and V is TRBV30; 7 bases are shared with TRBD1. CDR3 size: 14 residues. Germline V gene lookup returns CDR1 GTSNPN and CDR2 SVGIG (reference sequence). Germline trimming cut 4 bases from V and 6 bases from J; bases unmatched to any gene: 11. The full variable domain, with the rest looked up from reference TRBV30 and TRBJ1-1, is SQTIHQWPATLVQPVGSPLSLECTVEGTSNPNLYWYRQAAGRGLQLLFYSVGIGQISSEVPQNLSASRPQDRQFILSSKKLLLSDSGFYLCAWNSDRQGAEAFFGQGTRLTVV.

The chain joins TRBV29-1 to TRBJ1-2; TRBD1 matches at 12 bases. This CDR3 is 13 amino acids long. The germline V gene encodes CDR1 SQVTM and CDR2 ANQGSEA. Losses at the gene ends were 4 bases for V and 7 bases for J; bases not matched to a gene: 4. CDR3 amino acids: CSVAGTGGFGYTF. In DNA form, the CDR3 reads TGCAGCGTTGCCGGGACAGGGGGCTTTGGCTACACCTTC.

Only one count was recorded for this clone. The chain combines TRBV6-4 with TRBJ2-7; D could derive from TRBD1 or TRBD2 (5 bases each). CDR1 and CDR2 (germline): MRHNA, SNTAGT. This CDR3 has 13 residues. V was shortened by 3 bases and J by 3 bases, with 9 bases between the two germline ends. CDR3 DNA: TGTGCCAGCAGTGAGGGACCGAACTACGAGCAGTACTTC. Protein product: CASSEGPNYEQYF.

The V gene is TRBV28, the J gene TRBJ1-1, with D unclear. The CDR3 is 15 residues long. Trimming stripped 5 bases from V and 1 base from J, with 14 bases between. CDR1 is MDHEN and CDR2 is SYDVKM in the germline V gene. Written as DNA, the CDR3 is TGTGCCAGCAGTCTTGGTTTCCAACGGAACACTGAAGCTTTCTTT. Amino acids: CASSLGFQRNTEAFF. The whole variable domain, filled in from reference TRBV28 and TRBJ1-1, reads DVKVTQSSRYLVKRTGEKVFLECVQDMDHENMFWYRQDPGLGLRLIYFSYDVKMKEKGDIPEGYSVSREKKERFSLILESASTNQTSMYLCASSLGFQRNTEAFFGQGTRLTVV.

The chain joins TRBV27 to TRBJ2-7; possible D gene TRBD2, 6 bases. Germline-derived CDR1 and CDR2 are MNHEY and SMNVEV (reference sequence). This CDR3 comprises 13 residues. V dropped 2 bases and J dropped 3 bases, with 8 bases sitting between them. In DNA form, the CDR3 reads TGTGCCAGCAGTTTACGGCGGGGCTACGAGCAGTACTTC. Translation: CASSLRRGYEQYF.

CDR3 nucleotide sequence: TGTGCCTGGAGTCGGGGGGTAGGCTACGAGCAGTACTTC. This codes for CAWSRGVGYEQYF. The chain recombines TRBV30 with TRBJ2-7, with 7 bases matching TRBD2. CDR1 GTSNPN and CDR2 SVGIG come from the germline V gene (reference sequence). The CDR3 extends over 13 amino acids. V lost 2 bases, J lost 3 bases, and 4 bases stayed unmatched.

The chain is built from TRBV30 and TRBJ2-5; TRBD2 agrees at 11 bases. Germline-derived CDR1 and CDR2 are GTSNPN and SVGIG (reference sequence). V gave up 2 bases and J gave up 1 base; unmatched junction bases: 3. This CDR3 contains 15 residues. The CDR3 spells CAWSQGTSGQETQYF. CDR3 nucleotides: TGTGCCTGGAGTCAAGGGACTAGCGGCCAAGAGACCCAGTACTTC.

V is TRBV21-1 and J is TRBJ1-6; whether TRBD1, the table's D call, matches the DNA was not checked. TRBV21-1 counts as a pseudogene. There are 19 residues in the CDR3. DNA of the CDR3: TGTGCCAGCAGCAACTACTGTAACAGGGGGAGCTCCTATAATTCACCCCTCCACTTT. Its protein product is CASSNYCNRGSSYNSPLHF.

This clone was seen many times. The chain joins TRBV19 to TRBJ2-3, with TRBD1 identical over 8 bases. J gave up 1 base and V 4 bases, and 7 bases lay outside the gene matches. The CDR3 is 16 residues long. CDR1 and CDR2 from the germline V gene are LNHDA and SQIVND (reference sequence). This chain's CDR3 is CASSTGTGGGTDTQYF. The CDR3 DNA reads as TGTGCCAGTAGTACTGGGACAGGAGGAGGCACAGATACGCAGTATTTT.

The chain recombines TRBV7-9 with TRBJ1-1, with D unresolved. This CDR3 is built from 13 residues. Germline V gene lookup returns CDR1 SEHNR and CDR2 FQNEAQ (reference sequence). Trimming pared 5 bases from V and 0 bases from J, leaving 7 bases between. For the CDR3, the DNA is TGTGCCAGCAGCCCCACACTGAACACTGAAGCTTTCTTT. Its translation is CASSPTLNTEAFF.